This T cell receptor beta chain was identified during a study of cytomegalovirus exposure and HLA in healthy donors. Germline trimming cut 0 bases from V and 5 bases from J; bases unmatched to any gene: 7. Germline loops: CDR1 LGHNT, CDR2 FRNRAP. The length of the CDR3 is 16 residues. The study's findings and limits: The classifier, whose performance was assessed in both the original and validation cohorts, reportedly diagnosed cytomegalovirus status with high specificity and sensitivity. Through in vitro validation, a few CMV-associated chains were shown to be specific for CMV antigens. The study flagged 150 to 200 TCR beta chains as cytomegalovirus-associated. Across donors, most TCRs were seen rarely, yet some public ones were widespread.

On this clone: The antigen is unknown.

Clones were sequenced by immunoSEQ multiplex PCR, and TCRdb holds only the in-frame ones, with some missing. The sample records some 69,000 clones, around 97% being singletons. The specimen sequenced was PBMCs. The clonotype originates from a man younger than 35 in good health and CMV-seronegative. This chain connects TRBV12-5 to TRBJ1-5; 7 nucleotides match TRBD1. CDR3 nucleotide sequence: TGTGCTAGTGGTTTGGTACAAGGAGGGGGCCATCAGCCCCAGCATTTT. This translates into CASGLVQGGGHQPQHF.